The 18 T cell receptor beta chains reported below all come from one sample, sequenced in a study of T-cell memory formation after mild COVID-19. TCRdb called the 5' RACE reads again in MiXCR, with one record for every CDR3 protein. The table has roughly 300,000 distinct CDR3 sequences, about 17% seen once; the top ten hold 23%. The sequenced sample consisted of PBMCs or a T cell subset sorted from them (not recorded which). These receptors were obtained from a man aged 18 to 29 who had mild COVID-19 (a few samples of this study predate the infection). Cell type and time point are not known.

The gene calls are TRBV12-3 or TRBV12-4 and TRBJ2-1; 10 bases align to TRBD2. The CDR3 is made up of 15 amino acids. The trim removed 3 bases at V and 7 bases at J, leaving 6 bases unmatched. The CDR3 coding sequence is TGTGCCAGCAGTTTCTTAGCGGGGGGCGGGAATGAGCAGTTCTTC. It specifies CASSFLAGGGNEQFF.

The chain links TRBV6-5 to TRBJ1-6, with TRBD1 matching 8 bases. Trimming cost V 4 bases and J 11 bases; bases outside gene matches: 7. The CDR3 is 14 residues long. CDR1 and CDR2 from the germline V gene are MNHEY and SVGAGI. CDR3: CASSFGQGGPPLHF. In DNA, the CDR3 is TGTGCCAGCAGTTTTGGACAGGGCGGTCCACCCCTCCACTTT.

The CDR3 bases are TGTGCCAGCAGTTCGAGCGGGACAGGGCGGTCAGAGACCCAGTACTTC. Protein sequence: CASSSSGTGRSETQYF. The J gene is TRBJ2-5, the V gene TRBV6-2 or TRBV6-3, with 9 nucleotides matching TRBD1. Germline CDR1 and CDR2: MNHEY and SVGEGT. The CDR3 runs 16 residues. The junction had 10 bases not matched to a gene; V was cut back by 4 bases and J by 4 bases.

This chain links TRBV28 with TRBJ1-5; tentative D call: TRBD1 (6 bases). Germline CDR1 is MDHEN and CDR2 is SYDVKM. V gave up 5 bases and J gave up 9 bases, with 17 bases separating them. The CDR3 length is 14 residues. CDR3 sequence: CASSTGTSSRPQHF. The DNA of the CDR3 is TGTGCCAGCAGTACCGGGACATCTTCGAGGCCCCAGCATTTT.

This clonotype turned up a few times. The CDR3 loop reads CASSQGGTGNTEAFF. CDR3 nucleotides: TGTGCCAGCAGCCAAGGGGGGACAGGGAACACTGAAGCTTTCTTT. The rearrangement uses TRBV28 and TRBJ1-1; 8 bases are shared with TRBD1. The CDR3 sequence is 15 residues long. The germline V gene has CDR1 MDHEN and CDR2 SYDVKM. Trimming took 6 bases from V and 1 from J; bases not matched to a gene: 7.

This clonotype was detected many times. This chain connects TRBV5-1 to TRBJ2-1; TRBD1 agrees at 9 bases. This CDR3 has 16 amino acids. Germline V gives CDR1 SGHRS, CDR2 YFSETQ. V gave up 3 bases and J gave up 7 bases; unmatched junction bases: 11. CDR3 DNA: TGCGCCAGCAGCTGGGACGCCGGGACAGGGAGGAATGAGCAGTTCTTC. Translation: CASSWDAGTGRNEQFF.

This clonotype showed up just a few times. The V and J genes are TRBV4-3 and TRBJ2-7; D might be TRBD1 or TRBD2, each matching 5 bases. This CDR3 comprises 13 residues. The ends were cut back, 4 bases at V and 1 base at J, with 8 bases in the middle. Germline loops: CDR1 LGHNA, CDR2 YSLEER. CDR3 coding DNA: TGCGCCAGCAGCCCGGGGCTATCCTACGAGCAGTACTTC. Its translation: CASSPGLSYEQYF.

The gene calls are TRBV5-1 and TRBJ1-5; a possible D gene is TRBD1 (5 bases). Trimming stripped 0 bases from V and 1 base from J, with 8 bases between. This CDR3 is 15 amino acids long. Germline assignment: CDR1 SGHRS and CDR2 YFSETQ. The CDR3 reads CASSLAGRSNQPQHF. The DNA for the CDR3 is TGCGCCAGCAGCTTGGCAGGGCGCAGCAATCAGCCCCAGCATTTT.

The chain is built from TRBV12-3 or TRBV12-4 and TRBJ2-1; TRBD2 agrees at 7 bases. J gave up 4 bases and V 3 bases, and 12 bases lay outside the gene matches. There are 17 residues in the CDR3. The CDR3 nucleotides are TGTGCCAGCAGTTTGGTTGTGGCGGCGGGGGAGTACAATGAGCAGTTCTTC. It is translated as CASSLVVAAGEYNEQFF.

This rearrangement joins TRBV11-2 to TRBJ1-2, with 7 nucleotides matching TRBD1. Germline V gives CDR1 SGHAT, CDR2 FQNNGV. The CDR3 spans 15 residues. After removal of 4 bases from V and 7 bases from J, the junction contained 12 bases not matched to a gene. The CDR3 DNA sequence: TGTGCCAGCAGCTCCCTTAAGACAGGGTCGGGTGGCTACACCTTC. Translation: CASSSLKTGSGGYTF.

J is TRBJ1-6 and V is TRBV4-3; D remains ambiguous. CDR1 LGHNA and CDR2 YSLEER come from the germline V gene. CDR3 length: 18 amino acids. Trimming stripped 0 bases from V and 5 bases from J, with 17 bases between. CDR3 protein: CASSQDGLRSYDNSPLHF. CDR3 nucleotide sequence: TGCGCCAGCAGCCAAGATGGGTTGCGGAGCTATGATAATTCACCCCTCCACTTT.

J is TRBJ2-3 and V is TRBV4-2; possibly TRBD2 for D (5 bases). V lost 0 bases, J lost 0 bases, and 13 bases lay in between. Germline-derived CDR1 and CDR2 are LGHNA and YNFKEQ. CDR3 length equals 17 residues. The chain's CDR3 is CASSQEGDGVSTDTQYF. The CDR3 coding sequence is TGTGCCAGCAGCCAAGAAGGTGACGGGGTTAGCACAGATACGCAGTATTTT.

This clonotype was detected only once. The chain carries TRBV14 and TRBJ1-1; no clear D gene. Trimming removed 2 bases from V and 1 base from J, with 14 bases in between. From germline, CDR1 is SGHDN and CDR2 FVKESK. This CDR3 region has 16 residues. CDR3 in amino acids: CASSQTPGRKNTEAFF. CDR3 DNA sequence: TGTGCCAGCAGCCAAACCCCCGGACGGAAGAACACTGAAGCTTTCTTT.

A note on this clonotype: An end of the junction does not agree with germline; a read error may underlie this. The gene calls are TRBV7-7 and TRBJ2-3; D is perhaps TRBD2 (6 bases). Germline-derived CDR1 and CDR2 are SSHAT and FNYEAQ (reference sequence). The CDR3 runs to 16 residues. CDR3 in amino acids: CASSRGPGVRTDTQYF. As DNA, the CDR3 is TGTGCTAGCAGCCGGGGCCCGGGGGTTCGCACAGATACGCAGTATTTT.

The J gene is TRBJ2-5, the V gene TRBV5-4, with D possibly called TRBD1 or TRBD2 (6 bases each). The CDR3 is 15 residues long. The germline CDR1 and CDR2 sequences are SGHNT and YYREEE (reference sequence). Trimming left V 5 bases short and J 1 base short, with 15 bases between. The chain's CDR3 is CASRFTRGPQETQYF. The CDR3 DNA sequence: TGTGCCAGCAGGTTTACCCGGGGGCCCCAAGAGACCCAGTACTTC.

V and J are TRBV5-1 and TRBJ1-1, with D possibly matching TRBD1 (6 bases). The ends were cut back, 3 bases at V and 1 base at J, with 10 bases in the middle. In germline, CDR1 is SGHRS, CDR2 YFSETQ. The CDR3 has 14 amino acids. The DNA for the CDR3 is TGCGCCAGCAGCTCCCTGACAGGGAACACTGAAGCTTTCTTT. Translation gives CASSSLTGNTEAFF.

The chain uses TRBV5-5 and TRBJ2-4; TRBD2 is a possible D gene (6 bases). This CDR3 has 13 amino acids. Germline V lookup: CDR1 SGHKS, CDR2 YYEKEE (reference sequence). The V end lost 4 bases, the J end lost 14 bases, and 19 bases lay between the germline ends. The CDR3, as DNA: TGTGCCAGCAGCACCCCCCTCGGGGGAGTGGAGTACTTC. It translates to CASSTPLGGVEYF.

CDR3 sequence (DNA): TGCGCCAGCAGCCAAGAAGGCGGAGCTAGCACAGATACGCAGTATTTT. This codes for CASSQEGGASTDTQYF. This chain links TRBV4-1 with TRBJ2-3; no reliable D call. V was cut by 0 bases and J by 0 bases, with 10 bases left in between. Per the germline V gene, CDR1 is MGHRA and CDR2 is YSYEKL. The CDR3 extends over 16 amino acids.